The source of this T cell receptor beta chain is a study of blood T cell repertoires in COVID-19. Study at large: Some COVID-19 samples were acute and others convalescent; all came from the United States, Italy and Spain. Sample material is recorded as cDNA or gDNA derived from T cells, B-cell-depleted T cells, or PBMCs.

Methods used by the authors: Estimation of nucleated cell counts was performed using reference gene primer amplification. Libraries were prepared by immunoSEQ multiplex PCR; TCRdb keeps only in-frame clonotypes and omits some of them. From that table come the V and J calls and clone size; the DNA was used to work out D and trimming. The sample has approximately 94,000 clones; approximately 90% are singletons. The CDR3 has 13 amino acids. Germline values: CDR1 SGDLS, CDR2 YYNGEE. Trimming left V 0 bases short and J 6 bases short, with 6 bases between. Sequenced input: peripheral blood. The rearrangement uses TRBV9 and TRBJ2-2; D gene ambiguous. This TCR was recovered from a man aged 45-65 years with active COVID-19. The CDR3 protein is CASSVGGSGELFF. CDR3 nucleotide sequence: TGTGCCAGCAGCGTAGGAGGCTCCGGGGAGCTGTTTTTT.